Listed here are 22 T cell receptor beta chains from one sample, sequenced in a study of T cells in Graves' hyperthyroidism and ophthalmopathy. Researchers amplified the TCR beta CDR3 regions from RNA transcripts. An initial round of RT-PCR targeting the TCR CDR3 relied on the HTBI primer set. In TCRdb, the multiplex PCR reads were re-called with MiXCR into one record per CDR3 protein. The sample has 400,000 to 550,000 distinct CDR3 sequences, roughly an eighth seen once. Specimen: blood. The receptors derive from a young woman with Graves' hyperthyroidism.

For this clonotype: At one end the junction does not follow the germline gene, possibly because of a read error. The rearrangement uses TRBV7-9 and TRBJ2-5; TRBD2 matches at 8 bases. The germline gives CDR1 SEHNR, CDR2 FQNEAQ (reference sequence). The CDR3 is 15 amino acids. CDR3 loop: CARSPSAGGGETQYF. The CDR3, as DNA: TGTGCCAGGAGCCCCTCGGCGGGGGGCGGGGAGACGCAGTACTTC.

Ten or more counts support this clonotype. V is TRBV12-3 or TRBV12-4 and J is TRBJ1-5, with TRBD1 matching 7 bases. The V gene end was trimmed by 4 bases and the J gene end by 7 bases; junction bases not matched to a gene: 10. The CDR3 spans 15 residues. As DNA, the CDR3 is TGTGCCAGCAGTTCCGAGGGGGCAAGGGACCAGCCCCAGCATTTT. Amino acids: CASSSEGARDQPQHF.

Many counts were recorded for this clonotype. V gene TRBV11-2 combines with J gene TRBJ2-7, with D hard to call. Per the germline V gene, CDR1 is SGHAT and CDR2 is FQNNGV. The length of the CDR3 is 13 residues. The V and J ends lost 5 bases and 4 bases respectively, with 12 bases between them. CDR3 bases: TGTGCCAGCAGCAAGGGCTACCAATACGAGCAGTACGTC. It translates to CASSKGYQYEQYV.

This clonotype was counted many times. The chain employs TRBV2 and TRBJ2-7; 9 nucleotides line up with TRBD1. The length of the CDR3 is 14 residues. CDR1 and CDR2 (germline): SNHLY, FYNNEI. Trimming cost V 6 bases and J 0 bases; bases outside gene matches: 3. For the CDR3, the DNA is TGTGCCAGCAGGAAGGACAGGGGCTCCTACGAGCAGTACGTC. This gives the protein CASRKDRGSYEQYV.

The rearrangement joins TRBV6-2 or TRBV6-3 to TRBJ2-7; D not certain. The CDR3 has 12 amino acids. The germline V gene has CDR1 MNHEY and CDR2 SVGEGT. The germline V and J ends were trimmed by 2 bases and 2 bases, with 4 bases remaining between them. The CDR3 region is CASSYHPYEQYV. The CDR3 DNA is TGTGCCAGCAGTTACCATCCCTACGAGCAGTACGTC.

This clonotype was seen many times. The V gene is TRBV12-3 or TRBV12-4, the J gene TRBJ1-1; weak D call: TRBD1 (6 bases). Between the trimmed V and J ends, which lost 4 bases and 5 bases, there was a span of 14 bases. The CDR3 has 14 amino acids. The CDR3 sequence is CASSSQGRRTEAFF. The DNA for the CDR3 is TGTGCCAGCAGTTCCCAGGGGAGGAGGACTGAAGCTTTCTTT.

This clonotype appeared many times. The CDR3 spells CASSGGYMNTEAFF. DNA for the CDR3: TGTGCCAGCAGTGGAGGATACATGAACACTGAAGCTTTCTTT. The chain carries TRBV2 and TRBJ1-1; no reliable D call. Trimming cost V 4 bases and J 0 bases, with 9 bases left between them. Germline V CDR1 and CDR2: SNHLY, FYNNEI. The CDR3 sequence is 14 residues long. The full variable domain, with the rest looked up from reference TRBV2 and TRBJ1-1, is EPEVTQTPSHQVTQMGQEVILRCVPISNHLYFYWYRQILGQKVEFLVSFYNNEISEKSEIFDDQFSVERPDGSNFTLKIRSTKLEDSAMYFCASSGGYMNTEAFFGQGTRLTVV.

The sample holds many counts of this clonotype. Here the CDR3 DNA reads TGTGCCAGCAGTTCCCAGCGGGAGAGTTACGAGCAGTACGTC. It yields the protein CASSSQRESYEQYV. This chain connects TRBV28 to TRBJ2-7; 8 bases agree with TRBD2. Germline V gene data show CDR1 as MDHEN and CDR2 as SYDVKM. Germline trimming cut 4 bases from V and 4 bases from J; bases unmatched to any gene: 6. The CDR3 covers 14 residues.

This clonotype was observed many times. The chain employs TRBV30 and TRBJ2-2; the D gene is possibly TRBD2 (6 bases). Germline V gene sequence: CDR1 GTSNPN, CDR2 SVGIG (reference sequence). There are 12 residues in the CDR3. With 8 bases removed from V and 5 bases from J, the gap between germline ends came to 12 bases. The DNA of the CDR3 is TGTGCCCGGGAGACTAATACCGGGGAGCTGTTTTTT. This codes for CARETNTGELFF.

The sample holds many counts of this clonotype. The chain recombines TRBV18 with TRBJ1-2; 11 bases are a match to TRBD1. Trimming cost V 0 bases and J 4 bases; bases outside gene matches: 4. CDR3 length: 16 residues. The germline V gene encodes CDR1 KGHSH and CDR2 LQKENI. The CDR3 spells CASSPPRTGGGYGYTF. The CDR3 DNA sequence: TGTGCCAGCTCACCACCTAGGACAGGGGGCGGCTATGGCTACACCTTC.

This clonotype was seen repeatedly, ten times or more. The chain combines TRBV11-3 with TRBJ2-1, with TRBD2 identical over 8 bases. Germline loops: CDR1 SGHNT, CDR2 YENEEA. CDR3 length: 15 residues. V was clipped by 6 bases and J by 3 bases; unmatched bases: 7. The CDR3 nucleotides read TGTGCCAGCAGTGGACTAGCACCGTTCTACAATGAGCAGTTCTTC. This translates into CASSGLAPFYNEQFF. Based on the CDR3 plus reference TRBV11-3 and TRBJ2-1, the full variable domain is EAGVVQSPRYKIIEKKQPVAFWCNPISGHNTLYWYLQNLGQGPELLIRYENEEAVDDSQLPKDRFSAERLKGVDSTLKIQPAELGDSAVYLCASSGLAPFYNEQFFGPGTRLTVL.

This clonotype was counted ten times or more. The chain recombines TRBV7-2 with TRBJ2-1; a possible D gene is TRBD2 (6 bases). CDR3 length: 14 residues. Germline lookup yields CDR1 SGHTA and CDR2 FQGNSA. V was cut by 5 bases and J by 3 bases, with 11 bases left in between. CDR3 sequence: CASSRSGDYNEQFF. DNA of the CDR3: TGTGCCAGCAGCCGTAGCGGAGACTACAATGAGCAGTTCTTC.

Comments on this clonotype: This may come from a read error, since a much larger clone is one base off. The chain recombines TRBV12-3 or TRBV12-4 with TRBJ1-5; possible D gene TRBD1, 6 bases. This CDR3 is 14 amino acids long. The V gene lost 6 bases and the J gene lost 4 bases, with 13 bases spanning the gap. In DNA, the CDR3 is TGTGCCAGCAGCCCGACAGGAAGAAATCAGCCCCAGCATTTT. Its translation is CASSPTGRNQPQHF.

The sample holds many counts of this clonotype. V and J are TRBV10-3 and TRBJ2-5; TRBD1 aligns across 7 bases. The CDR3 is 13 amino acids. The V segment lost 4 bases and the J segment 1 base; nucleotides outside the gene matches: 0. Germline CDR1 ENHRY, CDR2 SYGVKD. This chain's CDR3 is CAISGQGQETQYF. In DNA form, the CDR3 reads TGTGCCATCAGTGGACAGGGCCAAGAGACCCAGTACTTC.

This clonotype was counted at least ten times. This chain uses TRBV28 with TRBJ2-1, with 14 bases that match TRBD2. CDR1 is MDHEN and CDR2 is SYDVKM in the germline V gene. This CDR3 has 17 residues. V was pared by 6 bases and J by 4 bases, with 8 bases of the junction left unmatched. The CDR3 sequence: CASSPRLAGGRYNEQFF. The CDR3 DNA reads TGTGCCAGCAGCCCCCGACTAGCGGGAGGGAGATACAATGAGCAGTTCTTC.

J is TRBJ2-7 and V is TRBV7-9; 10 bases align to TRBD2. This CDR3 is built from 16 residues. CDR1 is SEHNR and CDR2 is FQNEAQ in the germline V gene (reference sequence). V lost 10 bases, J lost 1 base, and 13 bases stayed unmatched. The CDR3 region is CANSYSGTSASYEQYV. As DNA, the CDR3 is TGTGCCAACAGTTACTCCGGGACTAGCGCTTCCTACGAGCAGTACGTC.

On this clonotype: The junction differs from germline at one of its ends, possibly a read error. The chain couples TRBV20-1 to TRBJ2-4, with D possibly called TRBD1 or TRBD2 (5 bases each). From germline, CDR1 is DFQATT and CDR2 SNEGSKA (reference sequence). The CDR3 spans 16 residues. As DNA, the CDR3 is TGCAGTGCTAGAGCCACTCACTACGGGGCCAAAGACATTCAGTACTTC. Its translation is CSARATHYGAKDIQYF.

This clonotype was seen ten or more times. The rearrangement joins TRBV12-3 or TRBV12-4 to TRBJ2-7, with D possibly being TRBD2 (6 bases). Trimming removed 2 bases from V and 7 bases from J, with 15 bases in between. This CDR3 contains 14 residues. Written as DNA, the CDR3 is TGTGCCAGCAGTTTATCCCCGTCAGGAGGGGAGCAGTACTTC. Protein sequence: CASSLSPSGGEQYF.

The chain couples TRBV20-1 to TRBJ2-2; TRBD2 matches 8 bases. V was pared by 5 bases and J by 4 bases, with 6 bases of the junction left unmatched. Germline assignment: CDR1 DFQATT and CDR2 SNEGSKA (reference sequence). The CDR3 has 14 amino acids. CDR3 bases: TGCAGTGCTTCCGGGACTAGTGTCACCGGGGAGCTGTTTTTT. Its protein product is CSASGTSVTGELFF.

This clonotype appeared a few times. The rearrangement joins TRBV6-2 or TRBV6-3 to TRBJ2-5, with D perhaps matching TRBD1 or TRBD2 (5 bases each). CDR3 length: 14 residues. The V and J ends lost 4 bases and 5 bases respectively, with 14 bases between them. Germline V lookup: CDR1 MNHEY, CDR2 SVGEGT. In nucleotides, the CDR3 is TGTGCCAGCAGTTCCGGCCTCGGGGCGGAGACCCAGTACTTC. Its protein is CASSSGLGAETQYF.

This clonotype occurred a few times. This chain's CDR3 is CASSLGLSEQFF. For the CDR3, the DNA is TGTGCCAGCAGTTTAGGCTTAAGTGAGCAGTTCTTC. The V call is TRBV12-3 or TRBV12-4, the J call TRBJ2-1, with D unclear. CDR3 length: 12 amino acids. The V end was cut by 1 base, the J end by 9 bases, with 7 bases between.

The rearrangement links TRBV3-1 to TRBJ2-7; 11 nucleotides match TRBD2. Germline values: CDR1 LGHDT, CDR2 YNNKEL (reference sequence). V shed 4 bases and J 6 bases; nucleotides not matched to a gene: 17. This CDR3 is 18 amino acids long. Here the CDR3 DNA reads TGTGCCAGCAGCCCCGACCCCGTATTTACTAGCGGGAGCGGCGAGCAGTACTTC. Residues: CASSPDPVFTSGSGEQYF.